One sample yielded the 11 T cell receptor beta chains listed below, sequenced in a study of blood T cell repertoires in COVID-19. The assay was immunoSEQ multiplex PCR, and TCRdb's table has in-frame clones only and misses some. The sample holds under 150,000 clones, around 80% seen once. Material for sequencing was peripheral blood. The receptors derive from a man aged 55 to 70 with acute or convalescent COVID-19.

The chain couples TRBV6-5 to TRBJ1-4; D gene unclear. Trimming shortened V by 6 bases and J by 10 bases, and 18 bases separated the two germline ends. The CDR3 is 14 amino acids. Germline CDR1 reads MNHEY; CDR2 reads SVGAGI. In DNA form, the CDR3 reads TGTGCCAGCAGCCTGGGCCTATCGGCTGGAAAACTGTTTTTT. Protein: CASSLGLSAGKLFF.

The chain has TRBV18 and TRBJ1-5; no reliable D call. Germline CDR1 reads KGHSH; CDR2 reads LQKENI. Trimming cost V 6 bases and J 0 bases, with 12 bases left between them. The CDR3 extends over 15 amino acids. CDR3: CASSQLEYSNQPQHF. CDR3 sequence (DNA): TGTGCCAGCTCTCAGCTAGAATATAGCAATCAGCCCCAGCATTTT.

The chain carries TRBV9 and TRBJ2-3; D might be TRBD2 (5 bases). Trimming cost V 0 bases and J 4 bases, with 12 bases left between them. This CDR3 has 15 amino acids. In germline, CDR1 is SGDLS, CDR2 YYNGEE. DNA of the CDR3: TGTGCCAGCAGCGTAGCTTCTAGCCGCGCAGATACGCAGTATTTT. This sequence encodes CASSVASSRADTQYF.

This chain connects TRBV7-3 to TRBJ1-6, with 9 bases matching TRBD1. Unmatched junction bases numbered 15, after V lost 2 bases and J lost 10 bases. Looked up from germline, CDR1 is SGHTA and CDR2 is FQGTGA. This CDR3 has 18 residues. This CDR3 reads CASSLRVPGQGTGSPLHF. The CDR3 DNA reads as TGTGCCAGCAGCTTACGCGTCCCGGGACAGGGAACGGGGTCACCCCTCCACTTT.

The V call is TRBV6-2 or TRBV6-3, the J call TRBJ2-3; D is uncertain. CDR3 length: 17 residues. V was trimmed by 2 bases and J by 0 bases, leaving 15 bases between them. In germline, CDR1 is MNHEY, CDR2 SVGEGT. CDR3 in DNA: TGTGCCAGCAGTTACGATAGTAACGCGGCTAGCACAGATACGCAGTATTTT. Its translation is CASSYDSNAASTDTQYF.

The rearrangement joins TRBV9 to TRBJ2-1; D may be TRBD2 (5 bases). Germline V gene lookup returns CDR1 SGDLS and CDR2 YYNGEE. This CDR3 comprises 15 residues. Trimming took off 1 base at V and 0 bases at J, with 8 bases between the two ends. CDR3 DNA: TGTGCCAGCAGCGTACTAAGCGGCTCCTACAATGAGCAGTTCTTC. Translation gives CASSVLSGSYNEQFF.

The chain recombines TRBV6-6 with TRBJ2-1; 8 bases map to TRBD2. There are 15 residues in the CDR3. Germline CDR1 and CDR2: MNHNY and SVGAGI (reference sequence). V shed 5 bases and J 6 bases; nucleotides not matched to a gene: 9. In nucleotides, the CDR3 is TGTGCCAGCAGTAAAACCGGGAGGGGGGCCAATGAGCAGTTCTTC. This codes for CASSKTGRGANEQFF.

The V call is TRBV5-4, the J call TRBJ2-7; D is unclear. Germline V CDR1 and CDR2: SGHNT, YYREEE (reference sequence). The CDR3 covers 14 residues. The germline V and J ends were trimmed by 2 bases and 0 bases, with 9 bases remaining between them. This CDR3 reads CASSFPGGSYEQYF. The DNA for the CDR3 is TGTGCCAGCAGCTTTCCCGGTGGCTCCTACGAGCAGTACTTC.

The V call is TRBV6-5, the J call TRBJ1-1; D perhaps matches TRBD1 (5 bases). There are 11 residues in the CDR3. The V gene lost 11 bases and the J gene lost 4 bases, with 11 bases spanning the gap. Germline CDR1 is MNHEY and CDR2 is SVGAGI. CDR3 in DNA: TGTGCCGCCACCGGGGGCACTGAAGCTTTCTTT. It specifies CAATGGTEAFF.

The J gene is TRBJ2-1, the V gene TRBV18, with 9 bases fitting TRBD2. The ends lost 6 bases at V and 10 bases at J; junction bases unmatched: 4. CDR1 is KGHSH and CDR2 is LQKENI in the germline V gene. The CDR3 consists of 12 residues. The CDR3 reads CASSGLAGEQFF. The CDR3 nucleotides are TGTGCCAGCTCCGGTCTAGCGGGGGAGCAGTTCTTC. Complete variable domain (other parts from reference TRBV18 and TRBJ2-1): NAGVMQNPRHLVRRRGQEARLRCSPMKGHSHVYWYRQLPEEGLKFMVYLQKENIIDESGMPKERFSAEFPKEGPSILRIQQVVRGDSAAYFCASSGLAGEQFFGPGTRLTVL.

V gene TRBV7-9 combines with J gene TRBJ1-5, with D perhaps TRBD1 (6 bases). The V end lost 1 base, the J end lost 5 bases, and 15 bases lay between the germline ends. CDR3 size: 16 residues. CDR1 is SEHNR, CDR2 FQNEAQ, per germline (reference sequence). CDR3 DNA: TGTGCCAGCAGCTTAGTACAGGGAAGACATGATCAGCCCCAGCATTTT. It specifies CASSLVQGRHDQPQHF.